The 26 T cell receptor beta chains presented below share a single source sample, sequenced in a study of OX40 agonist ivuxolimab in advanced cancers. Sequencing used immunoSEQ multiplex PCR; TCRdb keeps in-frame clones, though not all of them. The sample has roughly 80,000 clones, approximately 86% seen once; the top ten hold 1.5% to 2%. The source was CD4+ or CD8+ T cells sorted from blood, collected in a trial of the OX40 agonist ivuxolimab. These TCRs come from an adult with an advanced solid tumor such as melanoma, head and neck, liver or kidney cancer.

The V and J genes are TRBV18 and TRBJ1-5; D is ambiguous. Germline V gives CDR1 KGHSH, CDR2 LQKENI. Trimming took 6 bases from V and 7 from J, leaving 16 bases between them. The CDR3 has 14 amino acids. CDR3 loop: CASSDTVLEQPQHF. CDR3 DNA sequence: TGTGCCAGCTCGGATACGGTCTTGGAACAGCCCCAGCATTTT.

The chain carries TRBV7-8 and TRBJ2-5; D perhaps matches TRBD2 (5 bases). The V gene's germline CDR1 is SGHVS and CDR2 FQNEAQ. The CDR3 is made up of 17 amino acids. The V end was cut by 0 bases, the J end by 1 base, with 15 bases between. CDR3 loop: CASSLAWRILAQETQYF. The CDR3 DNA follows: TGTGCCAGCAGCTTAGCATGGAGGATTCTAGCCCAAGAGACCCAGTACTTC.

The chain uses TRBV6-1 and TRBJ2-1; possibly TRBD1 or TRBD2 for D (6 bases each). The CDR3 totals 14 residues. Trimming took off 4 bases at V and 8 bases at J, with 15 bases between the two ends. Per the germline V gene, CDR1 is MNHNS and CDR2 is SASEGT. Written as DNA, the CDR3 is TGTGCCAGCAGTGTGGGGGGCGCGTGGGATGAGCAGTTCTTC. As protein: CASSVGGAWDEQFF.

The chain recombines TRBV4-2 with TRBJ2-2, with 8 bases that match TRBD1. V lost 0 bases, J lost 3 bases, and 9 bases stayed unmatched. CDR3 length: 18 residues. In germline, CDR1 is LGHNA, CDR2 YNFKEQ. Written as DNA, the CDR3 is TGTGCCAGCAGCCAAGATATGGGACAGGTCCTATACACCGGGGAGCTGTTTTTT. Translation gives CASSQDMGQVLYTGELFF.

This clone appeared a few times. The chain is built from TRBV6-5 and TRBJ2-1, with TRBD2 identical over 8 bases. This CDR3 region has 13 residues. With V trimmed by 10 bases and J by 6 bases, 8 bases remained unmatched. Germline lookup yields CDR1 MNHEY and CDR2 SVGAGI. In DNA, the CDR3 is TGTGCCACTAGGGCGGGAGGTGGCAATGAGCAGTTCTTC. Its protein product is CATRAGGGNEQFF.

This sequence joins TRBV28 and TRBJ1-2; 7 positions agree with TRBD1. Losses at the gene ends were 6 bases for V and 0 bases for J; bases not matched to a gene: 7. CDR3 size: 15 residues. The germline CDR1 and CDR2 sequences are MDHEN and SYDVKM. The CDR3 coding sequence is TGTGCCAGCAGCCACCCCACAGGGGCTAACTATGGCTACACCTTC. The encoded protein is CASSHPTGANYGYTF.

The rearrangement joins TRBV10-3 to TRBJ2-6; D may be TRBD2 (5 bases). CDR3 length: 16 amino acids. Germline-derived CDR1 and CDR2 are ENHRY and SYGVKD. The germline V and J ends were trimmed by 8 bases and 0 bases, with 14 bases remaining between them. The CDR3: CAIPAGPSSGANVLTF. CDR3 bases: TGTGCCATCCCTGCGGGTCCGAGCTCTGGGGCCAACGTCCTGACTTTC.

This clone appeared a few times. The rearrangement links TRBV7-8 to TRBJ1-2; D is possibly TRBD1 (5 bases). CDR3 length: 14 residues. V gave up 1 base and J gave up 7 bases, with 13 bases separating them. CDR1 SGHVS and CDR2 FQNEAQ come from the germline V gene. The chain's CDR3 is CASSLGPAGFGYTF. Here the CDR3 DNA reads TGTGCCAGCAGCTTAGGGCCCGCAGGGTTTGGCTACACCTTC.

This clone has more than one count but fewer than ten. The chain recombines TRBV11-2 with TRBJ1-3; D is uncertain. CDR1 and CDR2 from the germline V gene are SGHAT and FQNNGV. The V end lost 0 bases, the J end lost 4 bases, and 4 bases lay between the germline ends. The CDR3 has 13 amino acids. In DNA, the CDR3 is TGTGCCAGCAGCTTAGATCCCGGAAACACCATATATTTT. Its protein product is CASSLDPGNTIYF.

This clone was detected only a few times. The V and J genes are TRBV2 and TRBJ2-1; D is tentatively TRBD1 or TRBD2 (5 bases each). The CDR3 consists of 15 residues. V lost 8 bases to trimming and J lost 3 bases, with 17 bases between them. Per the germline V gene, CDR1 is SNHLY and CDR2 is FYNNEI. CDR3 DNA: TGTGCCAGCGGCACTAGTGTGGGGGTCTACAATGAGCAGTTCTTC. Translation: CASGTSVGVYNEQFF.

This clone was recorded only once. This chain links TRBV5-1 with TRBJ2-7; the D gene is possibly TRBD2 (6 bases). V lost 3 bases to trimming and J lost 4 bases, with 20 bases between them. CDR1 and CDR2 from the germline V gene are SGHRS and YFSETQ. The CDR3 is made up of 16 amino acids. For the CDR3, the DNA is TGCGCCAGCAGCTCGAATATTGGGGAGGTAGTTTACGAGCAGTACTTC. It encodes CASSSNIGEVVYEQYF.

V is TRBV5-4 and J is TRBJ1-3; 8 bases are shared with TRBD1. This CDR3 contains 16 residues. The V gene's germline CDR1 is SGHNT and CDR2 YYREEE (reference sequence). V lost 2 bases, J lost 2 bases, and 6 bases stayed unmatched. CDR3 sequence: CASSFSAGQAGNTIYF. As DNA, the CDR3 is TGTGCCAGCAGCTTTTCGGCGGGACAGGCTGGAAACACCATATATTTT.

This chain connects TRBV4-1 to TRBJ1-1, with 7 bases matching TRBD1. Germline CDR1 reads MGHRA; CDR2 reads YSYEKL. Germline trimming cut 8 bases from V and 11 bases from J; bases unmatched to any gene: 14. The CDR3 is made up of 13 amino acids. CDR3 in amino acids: CASSRDSPSSAFF. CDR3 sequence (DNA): TGCGCCAGCTCCCGGGACAGCCCGAGCAGTGCTTTCTTT.

CDR3 nucleotides: TGTGCCAGCAGCCCCCCAGGGGCGGGAGAAGAGACCCAGTACTTC. It specifies CASSPPGAGEETQYF. The chain uses TRBV11-2 and TRBJ2-5; D possibly corresponds to TRBD2 (7 bases). CDR3 size: 15 residues. V shed 5 bases and J shed 3 bases, with 16 bases lying between them. Germline assignment: CDR1 SGHAT and CDR2 FQNNGV.

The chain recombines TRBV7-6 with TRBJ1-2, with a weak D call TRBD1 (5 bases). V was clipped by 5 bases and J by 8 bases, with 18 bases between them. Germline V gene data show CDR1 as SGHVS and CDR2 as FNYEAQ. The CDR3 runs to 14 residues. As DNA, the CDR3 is TGTGCCAGCAGCCCCCCGTTTGGGGCGCAGGGCTACACCTTC. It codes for CASSPPFGAQGYTF.

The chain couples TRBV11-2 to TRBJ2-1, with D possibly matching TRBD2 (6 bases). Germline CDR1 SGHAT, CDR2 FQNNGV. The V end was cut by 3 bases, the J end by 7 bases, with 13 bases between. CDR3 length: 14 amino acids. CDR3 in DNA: TGTGCCAGCAGCTTTAGCGGAGGGTCTAATGAGCAGTTCTTC. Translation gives CASSFSGGSNEQFF.

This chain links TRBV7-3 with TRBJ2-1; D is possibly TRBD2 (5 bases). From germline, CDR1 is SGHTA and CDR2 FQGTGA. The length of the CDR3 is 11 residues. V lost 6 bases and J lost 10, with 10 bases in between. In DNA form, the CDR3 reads TGTGCCAGCAGGTTCCGAGGGGAGCAGTTCTTC. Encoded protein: CASRFRGEQFF.

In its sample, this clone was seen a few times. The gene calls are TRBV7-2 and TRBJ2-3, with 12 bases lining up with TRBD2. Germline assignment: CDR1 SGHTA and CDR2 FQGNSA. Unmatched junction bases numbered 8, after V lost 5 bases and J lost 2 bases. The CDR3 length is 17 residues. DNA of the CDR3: TGTGCCAGCAGCCCCACCGGACTAGCGGGGAACACAGATACGCAGTATTTT. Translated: CASSPTGLAGNTDTQYF.

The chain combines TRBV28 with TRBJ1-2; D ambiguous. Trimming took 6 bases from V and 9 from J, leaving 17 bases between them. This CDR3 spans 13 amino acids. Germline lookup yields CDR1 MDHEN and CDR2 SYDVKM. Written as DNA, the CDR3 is TGTGCCAGCAGAATGACCGCCACCGACAGCTACACCTTC. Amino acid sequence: CASRMTATDSYTF.

CDR3 region: CASSDGQGADTQYF. CDR3 nucleotide sequence: TGTGCCAGCAGTGACGGACAGGGGGCAGATACGCAGTATTTT. The J gene is TRBJ2-3, the V gene TRBV6-4, with TRBD1 matching over 10 bases. Germline V gene data show CDR1 as MRHNA and CDR2 as SNTAGT. The CDR3 contains 14 residues. The J segment lost 4 bases and the V segment lost 2 bases, leaving 0 bases of the junction unmatched.

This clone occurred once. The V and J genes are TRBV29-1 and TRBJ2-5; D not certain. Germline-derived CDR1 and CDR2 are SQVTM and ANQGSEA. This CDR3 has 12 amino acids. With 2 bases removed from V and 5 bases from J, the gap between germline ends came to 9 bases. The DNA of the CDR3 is TGCAGCGTTGAACTACAACTGGAGACCCAGTACTTC. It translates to CSVELQLETQYF.

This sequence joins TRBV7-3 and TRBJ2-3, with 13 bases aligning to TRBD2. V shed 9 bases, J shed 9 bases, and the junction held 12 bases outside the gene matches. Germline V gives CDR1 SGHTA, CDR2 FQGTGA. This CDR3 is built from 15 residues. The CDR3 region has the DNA TGTGCCAGTTCAGCAGGGACTAGCGGGATGGGAACGCAGTATTTT. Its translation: CASSAGTSGMGTQYF.

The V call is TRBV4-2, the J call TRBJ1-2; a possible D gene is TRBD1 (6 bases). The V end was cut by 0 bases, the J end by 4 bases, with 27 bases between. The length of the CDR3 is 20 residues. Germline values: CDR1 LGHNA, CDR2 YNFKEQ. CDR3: CASSQEGGWSDYRLSYGYTF. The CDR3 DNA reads TGTGCCAGCAGCCAAGAGGGGGGCTGGAGCGACTACCGCCTTAGCTATGGCTACACCTTC.

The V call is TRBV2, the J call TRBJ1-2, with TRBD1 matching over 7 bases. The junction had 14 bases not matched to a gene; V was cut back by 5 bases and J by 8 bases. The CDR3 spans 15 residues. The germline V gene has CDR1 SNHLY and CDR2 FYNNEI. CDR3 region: CASSPRQGGLRGYTF. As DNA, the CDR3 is TGTGCCAGCAGTCCCAGACAGGGAGGATTGCGAGGCTACACCTTC.

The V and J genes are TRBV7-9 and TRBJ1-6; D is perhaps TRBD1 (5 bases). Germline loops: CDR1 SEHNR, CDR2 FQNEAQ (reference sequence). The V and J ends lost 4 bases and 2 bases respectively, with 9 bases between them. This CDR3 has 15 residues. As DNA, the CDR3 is TGTGCCAGCAGCTCCAGGGATACCTATAATTCACCCCTCCACTTT. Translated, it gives CASSSRDTYNSPLHF.

Here the CDR3 reads CASSEEGETQYF. CDR3 nucleotide sequence: TGCGCCAGCAGTGAAGAGGGAGAGACCCAGTACTTC. The chain employs TRBV10-2 and TRBJ2-5; weak D call: TRBD2 (5 bases). The germline V gene has CDR1 WSHSY and CDR2 SAAADI. The CDR3 is 12 amino acids. V gave up 3 bases and J gave up 4 bases, with 6 bases separating them.